This is a list of T cell receptor beta chains from one sample in a study of blood T cell repertoires in COVID-19. TCRdb's table, derived via immunoSEQ multiplex PCR, lists solely in-frame clones and lacks some. The sample lists some 210,000 clones; about four fifths were seen once. Material: peripheral blood. These receptors originate from a woman in her 40s with acute or convalescent COVID-19. CDR3s include the opening cysteine and the closing phenylalanine or tryptophan. The D gene is left open where the match is weak. Only part of the rows carry a size: once, few, many, or a class if the clone is expanded.

>TRBJ1-2|-|TRBV5-4|TRBD1
CASSLGTGDPNYGYTF
TGTGCCAGCAGCTTGGGGACAGGCGACCCTAACTATGGCTACACCTTC
>TRBJ2-1|-|TRBV9|TRBD2
CASSLSGSLNEQFF
TGTGCCAGCAGCCTCAGCGGGAGTCTTAATGAGCAGTTCTTC
>TRBJ2-6|few|TRBV6-2/TRBV6-3|-
CASSLSGSGANVLTF
TGTGCCAGCAGTTTGTCAGGCTCTGGGGCCAACGTCCTGACTTTC
>TRBJ2-1|-|TRBV7-6|TRBD2
CASSFRASGEQFF
TGTGCCAGCAGCTTTCGAGCTAGCGGTGAGCAGTTCTTC
>TRBJ2-5|once|TRBV29-1|TRBD2
CSALTSGRALSSTETQYF
TGCAGCGCCCTGACTAGCGGGAGGGCCCTAAGCTCGACCGAGACCCAGTACTTC
>TRBJ1-1|-|TRBV2|TRBD1
CASSEEFRRDSGNTEAFF
TGTGCCAGCAGTGAAGAATTTCGTAGGGACAGTGGGAACACTGAAGCTTTCTTT
>TRBJ2-5|-|TRBV10-2|TRBD2
CATAEAGEGETQYF
TGCGCCACAGCGGAAGCGGGAGAGGGGGAGACCCAGTACTTC
>TRBJ2-2|few|TRBV24-1|-
CATSAPVGELFF
TGTGCCACCAGTGCCCCGGTCGGGGAGCTGTTTTTT
>TRBJ2-5|-|TRBV19|TRBD2
CASSILAGRETQYF
TGTGCCAGTAGTATCTTAGCGGGACGGGAGACCCAGTACTTC
>TRBJ2-2|-|TRBV7-2|TRBD2
CASSLSGLMTGELFF
TGTGCCAGCAGCTTGTCGGGACTAATGACCGGGGAGCTGTTTTTT
>TRBJ2-7|-|TRBV11-2|-
CASSLDAGPAYEQYF
TGTGCCAGCAGCTTAGACGCGGGACCCGCCTACGAGCAGTACTTC
>TRBJ2-1|-|TRBV9|TRBD2
CASSKGLAGSSYNEQFF
TGTGCCAGCAGCAAGGGACTAGCGGGGAGCTCCTACAATGAGCAGTTCTTC
>TRBJ1-5|-|TRBV30|-
CAWSPGLGLNNQPQHF
TGTGCCTGGAGTCCGGGGTTGGGACTCAACAATCAGCCCCAGCATTTT
>TRBJ2-7|-|TRBV6-1|TRBD2
CASSEAGLAGYEQYF
TGTGCCAGCAGTGAAGCTGGACTAGCGGGCTACGAGCAGTACTTC
>TRBJ2-1|-|TRBV7-2|TRBD2
CASSLTSGTSGSSYNEQFF
TGTGCCAGCAGCTTAACCTCAGGGACTAGCGGCAGCTCCTACAATGAGCAGTTCTTC
>TRBJ2-7|-|TRBV6-2/TRBV6-3|TRBD1
CASSGPGTGSKPYEQYF
TGTGCCAGCAGCGGTCCCGGGACAGGGTCGAAACCCTACGAGCAGTACTTC
>TRBJ1-2|few|TRBV5-4|-
CASTPVRDKGYTF
TGTGCCAGCACGCCCGTCCGGGATAAAGGCTACACCTTC
>TRBJ2-5|-|TRBV19|TRBD2
CASSPGAGGPRKTQYF
TGTGCCAGTAGTCCAGGAGCGGGAGGGCCGAGAAAGACCCAGTACTTC
>TRBJ1-2|few|TRBV6-5|TRBD1
CASTADRGHGGYTF
TGTGCCAGCACGGCGGACAGGGGGCATGGTGGCTACACCTTC
>TRBJ2-4|-|TRBV6-2/TRBV6-3|TRBD2
CASSYGGRPTAKNIQYF
TGTGCCAGCAGTTACGGCGGGAGACCAACAGCCAAAAACATTCAGTACTTC
>TRBJ1-1|once|TRBV11-2|TRBD1
CASSSPTGGRTEAFF
TGTGCCAGCAGCTCACCGACAGGGGGAAGAACTGAAGCTTTCTTT
>TRBJ1-3|-|TRBV30|TRBD1
CAWCRDRVGNTIYF
TGTGCCTGGTGCCGGGACAGGGTTGGAAACACCATATATTTT
>TRBJ2-7|-|TRBV5-1|TRBD1
CASSYPGGSRNEQYF
TGCGCCAGCAGCTACCCAGGGGGCAGCAGGAACGAGCAGTACTTC
>TRBJ2-1|-|TRBV7-8|TRBD2
CASRSLTGREWYNEQFF
TGTGCCAGCAGAAGTCTTACCGGGCGGGAGTGGTACAATGAGCAGTTCTTC
>TRBJ2-7|once|TRBV29-1|-
CSVGGAYEQYF
TGCAGCGTAGGCGGAGCCTACGAGCAGTACTTC
>TRBJ1-2|-|TRBV23-1|TRBD1
CASSQGQGNGYTF
TGCGCCAGCAGTCAGGGACAGGGAAATGGCTACACCTTC
>TRBJ2-7|once|TRBV27|TRBD2
CASSSRAGLSYEQYF
TGTGCCAGCAGTTCACGAGCGGGGCTCTCCTACGAGCAGTACTTC
>TRBJ2-3|once|TRBV24-1|TRBD2
CATASGGATDTQYF
TGTGCCACTGCTAGCGGGGGGGCCACAGATACGCAGTATTTT
>TRBJ1-3|-|TRBV5-1|-
CASSPEEGNTIYF
TGCGCCAGCAGCCCGGAGGAGGGAAACACCATATATTTT
>TRBJ2-7|-|TRBV3-1/TRBV3-2|-
CASSQVHNPYEQYF
TGTGCCAGCAGCCAAGTACATAACCCCTACGAGCAGTACTTC
>TRBJ1-1|few|TRBV25-1|-
CASVGGGTEAFF
TGTGCCAGCGTTGGGGGGGGGACTGAAGCTTTCTTT
>TRBJ2-3|once|TRBV4-1|TRBD2
CASSQDRASGSTDTQYF
TGCGCCAGCAGCCAAGATCGTGCTAGCGGAAGCACAGATACGCAGTATTTT
>TRBJ2-7|-|TRBV5-1|TRBD2
CASSWTSGNYEQYF
TGCGCCAGCAGCTGGACTAGCGGAAACTACGAGCAGTACTTC
>TRBJ1-4|-|TRBV30|-
CAWNRGIPNEKLFF
TGTGCCTGGAATCGAGGGATCCCTAATGAAAAACTGTTTTTT
>TRBJ2-7|-|TRBV5-5|-
CASSLGPYYEQYF
TGTGCCAGCAGCTTGGGTCCTTACTACGAGCAGTACTTC
>TRBJ1-4|-|TRBV3-1/TRBV3-2|-
CASSHLDFANEKLFF
TGTGCCAGCAGCCACCTGGACTTCGCAAATGAAAAACTGTTTTTT
>TRBJ1-1|-|TRBV19|TRBD1
CASSIKGQHTEAFF
TGTGCCAGTAGTATAAAGGGACAGCACACTGAAGCTTTCTTT
>TRBJ2-3|-|TRBV5-1|TRBD2
CASRPEAGLVTDTQYF
TGCGCCAGCAGACCGGAGGCGGGACTAGTCACAGATACGCAGTATTTT
>TRBJ2-7|-|TRBV5-4|TRBD1
CASSLGQGVEQYF
TGTGCCAGCAGCTTGGGACAGGGGGTCGAGCAGTACTTC
>TRBJ2-7|-|TRBV4-3|TRBD1
CASSQEGPGQGYEQYF
TGCGCCAGCAGCCAAGAGGGACCTGGACAGGGCTACGAGCAGTACTTC
>TRBJ1-6|few|TRBV5-1|-
CASSPGQAIEYSPLHF
TGCGCCAGCAGCCCCGGACAAGCGATAGAATATTCACCCCTCCACTTT
>TRBJ1-1|many|TRBV7-2|-
CASSFRRGPTAEAFF
TGTGCCAGCAGCTTCCGTCGGGGTCCCACCGCTGAAGCTTTCTTT
>TRBJ2-7|-|TRBV29-1|-
CSVVTYEQYF
TGCAGCGTTGTAACCTACGAGCAGTACTTC
>TRBJ2-7|-|TRBV5-5|-
CASSLEYTGNEQYF
TGTGCCAGCAGCTTGGAATATACAGGGAACGAGCAGTACTTC
>TRBJ1-1|-|TRBV27|TRBD1
CASRQGSGRMNTEAFF
TGTGCCAGCCGACAGGGTTCGGGGCGGATGAACACTGAAGCTTTCTTT
>TRBJ1-2|-|TRBV12-5|TRBD1
CASGLIGTGSSTF
TGTGCTAGTGGTTTGATTGGGACAGGGAGTTCCACCTTC
>TRBJ1-5|-|TRBV6-4|-
CASLKQGVSNQPQHF
TGTGCCAGCCTGAAACAGGGTGTTAGCAATCAGCCCCAGCATTTT
>TRBJ2-7|-|TRBV6-6|-
CASSYLQGAFSYEQYF
TGTGCCAGCAGTTACCTACAGGGAGCTTTCTCCTACGAGCAGTACTTC
>TRBJ2-3|-|TRBV18|TRBD2
CASSRPLAGITDTQYF
TGTGCCAGCTCACGGCCACTAGCGGGGATCACAGATACGCAGTATTTT
>TRBJ2-7|-|TRBV4-2|TRBD2
CASSQTSGGWPYEQYF
TGTGCCAGCAGCCAAACTAGCGGGGGATGGCCCTACGAGCAGTACTTC
>TRBJ2-4|-|TRBV3-1/TRBV3-2|-
CASSLLEGAKNIQYF
TGTGCCAGCAGCCTACTTGAGGGTGCCAAAAACATTCAGTACTTC
>TRBJ2-7|-|TRBV10-3|-
CAISERYEQYF
TGTGCCATCAGTGAGCGCTACGAGCAGTACTTC
>TRBJ1-2|few|TRBV29-1|TRBD1
CSVAGQGSSYGYTF
TGCAGCGTAGCGGGACAGGGTAGCTCCTATGGCTACACCTTC